One and the same sample provided the 24 T cell receptor beta chains below, sequenced in a study of blood T cell repertoires in COVID-19. TCRdb's copy holds only in-frame clones and misses some; the assay was immunoSEQ multiplex PCR. The table has about 55,000 clones, more than 85% seen once; the top ten hold about 16%. Sample: peripheral blood. The receptors originated from a human donor with active COVID-19. The donor label of this sample is uncertain.

This chain connects TRBV6-2 or TRBV6-3 to TRBJ1-1; TRBD1 matches at 9 bases. This CDR3 is built from 14 residues. Germline V gene data show CDR1 as MNHEY and CDR2 as SVGEGT. Trimming removed 4 bases from V and 8 bases from J; junction bases left unmatched: 8. This chain's CDR3 is CASSSTGTGREAFF. CDR3 DNA: TGTGCCAGCAGTTCCACCGGGACAGGGAGAGAAGCTTTCTTT.

This chain joins TRBV24-1 and TRBJ1-5, with TRBD1 identical over 8 bases. This CDR3 has 16 amino acids. V shed 4 bases and J 4 bases; nucleotides not matched to a gene: 8. CDR1 and CDR2 (germline): KGHDR, SFDVKD. CDR3 bases: TGTGCCACCAGTGACACCGGGACAGGTTATAATCAGCCCCAGCATTTT. Translated: CATSDTGTGYNQPQHF.

The gene calls are TRBV28 and TRBJ2-3; 9 bases map to TRBD2. After removal of 3 bases from V and 0 bases from J, the junction contained 16 bases not matched to a gene. This CDR3 region has 20 residues. Germline assignment: CDR1 MDHEN and CDR2 SYDVKM. The CDR3 protein is CASSFLLASGDLISTDTQYF. As DNA, the CDR3 is TGTGCCAGCAGTTTTTTATTGGCTAGCGGGGACTTGATTAGCACAGATACGCAGTATTTT.

The chain links TRBV5-6 to TRBJ1-4, with no clear D. CDR3 length: 15 amino acids. V was clipped by 4 bases and J by 1 base, with 11 bases between them. Looked up from germline, CDR1 is SGHDT and CDR2 is YYEEEE. The CDR3 sequence: CASSGRQRTNEKLFF. The CDR3 DNA sequence: TGTGCCAGCAGCGGTAGACAACGAACTAATGAAAAACTGTTTTTT.

This chain joins TRBV2 and TRBJ1-6; D remains unclear. The CDR3 consists of 19 residues. Germline values: CDR1 SNHLY, CDR2 FYNNEI. V lost 8 bases and J lost 6, with 29 bases in between. The CDR3, as DNA: TGTGCCAGCGAGGAGTATTTTGGTACAAAGGCTCGGGGTAATTCACCCCTCCACTTT. Amino acids: CASEEYFGTKARGNSPLHF.

The chain is built from TRBV10-3 and TRBJ1-2; D perhaps matches TRBD1 (5 bases). CDR1 and CDR2 (germline): ENHRY, SYGVKD. V lost 4 bases and J 6 bases, leaving 21 bases between the germline ends. The CDR3 is 16 residues long. The CDR3 bases are TGTGCCATCAGTGGGGCAGCCAAAGGGGCATGGAATGGCTACACCTTC. This gives the protein CAISGAAKGAWNGYTF.

This chain uses TRBV5-1 with TRBJ2-7; TRBD1 matches 7 bases. Germline V CDR1 and CDR2: SGHRS, YFSETQ. The CDR3 runs 16 residues. Unmatched junction bases numbered 9, after V lost 3 bases and J lost 0 bases. This CDR3 reads CASSSGAGTASYEQYF. As DNA, the CDR3 is TGCGCCAGCAGCTCAGGCGCCGGGACAGCCTCCTACGAGCAGTACTTC.

The J gene is TRBJ1-4, the V gene TRBV18; D might be TRBD1 (6 bases). From germline, CDR1 is KGHSH and CDR2 LQKENI. V lost 3 bases and J 5 bases, leaving 16 bases between the germline ends. The CDR3 covers 16 residues. The CDR3: CASSPRQGGPNEKLFF. CDR3 nucleotide sequence: TGTGCCAGCTCACCTCGCCAAGGGGGACCAAATGAAAAACTGTTTTTT.

The V call is TRBV7-8, the J call TRBJ1-5; 12 positions match TRBD1. The trim removed 2 bases at V and 6 bases at J, leaving 5 bases unmatched. The CDR3 loop spans 16 amino acids. CDR1 and CDR2 from the germline V gene are SGHVS and FQNEAQ. The CDR3 nucleotides read TGTGCCAGCAGCTTAAGGGACAGGGGGCTTGGTCAGCCCCAGCATTTT. It translates to CASSLRDRGLGQPQHF.

The chain carries TRBV5-1 and TRBJ1-1; D may be TRBD1 (5 bases). This CDR3 spans 15 amino acids. The germline CDR1 and CDR2 sequences are SGHRS and YFSETQ. V lost 3 bases and J lost 1, with 13 bases in between. CDR3 sequence: CASSWSGGGNTEAFF. CDR3 sequence (DNA): TGCGCCAGCAGCTGGAGCGGGGGAGGGAACACTGAAGCTTTCTTT.

The chain employs TRBV14 and TRBJ2-7; perhaps TRBD2 as D (6 bases). V lost 7 bases, J lost 2 bases, and 9 bases lay in between. The CDR3 spans 12 residues. Germline loops: CDR1 SGHDN, CDR2 FVKESK. The CDR3: CASKGGAYEQYF. CDR3 DNA sequence: TGTGCCAGCAAAGGAGGGGCCTACGAGCAGTACTTC.

This chain's CDR3 is CAKRDRGYGELFF. For the CDR3, the DNA is TGTGCTAAGCGGGACAGGGGGTACGGGGAGCTGTTTTTT. The chain couples TRBV12-5 to TRBJ2-2; 11 bases align to TRBD1. The germline V gene has CDR1 LGHNT and CDR2 FRNRAP. With 10 bases clipped from V and 7 bases from J, the junction kept 5 bases outside the gene matches. CDR3 size: 13 residues.

The chain couples TRBV4-3 to TRBJ1-2; 8 nucleotides align to TRBD1. V gave up 2 bases and J gave up 8 bases; unmatched junction bases: 10. This CDR3 has 15 residues. The germline CDR1 and CDR2 sequences are LGHNA and YSLEER. CDR3 sequence (DNA): TGCGCCAGCAGCCAATCACCGGACAGGGCGAGAGGCTACACCTTC. This translates into CASSQSPDRARGYTF.

V usage is TRBV3-1 (or the pseudogene TRBV3-2) and J usage is TRBJ1-4; 9 bases line up with TRBD1. Per the germline V gene, CDR1 is LGHDT and CDR2 is YNNKEL (reference sequence). This CDR3 spans 14 amino acids. The V gene end was trimmed by 5 bases and the J gene end by 5 bases; junction bases not matched to a gene: 3. The CDR3 nucleotides read TGTGCCAGCAGCTGGGGGACAGGGAATGAAAAACTGTTTTTT. Its protein is CASSWGTGNEKLFF.

This chain links TRBV19 with TRBJ2-7; D gene uncertain. V was trimmed by 1 base and J by 5 bases, leaving 9 bases between them. Germline-derived CDR1 and CDR2 are LNHDA and SQIVND (reference sequence). The CDR3 loop spans 13 amino acids. CDR3 nucleotide sequence: TGTGCCAGTAGTATAGCCCCTACGAACGAGCAGTACTTC. Encoded protein: CASSIAPTNEQYF.

This chain connects TRBV5-8 to TRBJ2-2; D gene ambiguous. Trimming took off 1 base at V and 4 bases at J, with 11 bases between the two ends. Germline lookup yields CDR1 SGHTS and CDR2 YDEGEE. There are 15 residues in the CDR3. CDR3: CASSLLPASTGELFF. The CDR3 DNA follows: TGTGCCAGCAGCTTGCTCCCAGCTAGCACCGGGGAGCTGTTTTTT. The variable domain in full, with the rest retrieved from reference TRBV5-8 and TRBJ2-2, is EAGVTQSPTHLIKTRGQQATLRCSPISGHTSVYWYQQALGLGLQFLLWYDEGEERNRGNFPPRFSGRQFPNYSSELNVNALELEDSALYLCASSLLPASTGELFFGEGSRLTVL.

The DNA of the CDR3 is TGTGCCAGTAGTATGGAATTAGGAGCAACTAATGAAAAACTGTTTTTT. This translates into CASSMELGATNEKLFF. The chain employs TRBV19 and TRBJ1-4; D is unresolved. V was cut by 3 bases and J by 0 bases, with 11 bases left in between. Germline CDR1 is LNHDA and CDR2 is SQIVND (reference sequence). The CDR3 extends over 16 amino acids. The variable domain in full, with the rest retrieved from reference TRBV19 and TRBJ1-4, is DGGITQSPKYLFRKEGQNVTLSCEQNLNHDAMYWYRQDPGQGLRLIYYSQIVNDFQKGDIAEGYSVSREKKESFPLTVTSAQKNPTAFYLCASSMELGATNEKLFFGSGTQLSVL.

A few counts support this clone. This chain links TRBV6-2 or TRBV6-3 with TRBJ2-7; 14 bases are shared with TRBD2. The CDR3 runs 18 residues. The germline CDR1 and CDR2 sequences are MNHEY and SVGEGT. V lost 6 bases to trimming and J lost 5 bases; unmatched junction nucleotides: 15. The DNA of the CDR3 is TGTGCCAGCAGCCCCTTCGGGACTAGCGGGGGCTCTGTCCACGAGCAGTACTTC. Its protein product is CASSPFGTSGGSVHEQYF.

This clone appeared a single time. This sample includes further DNA sequences coding for the same CDR3. J is TRBJ1-5 and V is TRBV6-5, with a tentative D call TRBD1 (6 bases). Trimming cost V 7 bases and J 4 bases, with 17 bases left between them. The CDR3 length is 15 residues. Germline CDR1 reads MNHEY; CDR2 reads SVGAGI. The CDR3 DNA reads as TGTGCCAGCACCCGAACAGGGAGGGGAAATCAGCCCCAGCATTTT. It yields the protein CASTRTGRGNQPQHF.

The genes are TRBV19 and TRBJ1-2, with 9 bases identical to TRBD1. Germline values: CDR1 LNHDA, CDR2 SQIVND (reference sequence). V lost 4 bases, J lost 4 bases, and 10 bases stayed unmatched. The CDR3 is made up of 16 amino acids. CDR3 residues: CASSKGTGQSSYGYTF. CDR3 DNA: TGTGCCAGTAGTAAAGGGACAGGGCAGTCAAGCTATGGCTACACCTTC. Together with reference TRBV19 and TRBJ1-2, the CDR3 gives the full variable domain: DGGITQSPKYLFRKEGQNVTLSCEQNLNHDAMYWYRQDPGQGLRLIYYSQIVNDFQKGDIAEGYSVSREKKESFPLTVTSAQKNPTAFYLCASSKGTGQSSYGYTFGSGTRLTVV.

The rearrangement joins TRBV7-2 to TRBJ2-1, with D tentatively TRBD2 (6 bases). CDR1 is SGHTA and CDR2 is FQGNSA in the germline V gene. Between the trimmed V and J ends, which lost 9 bases and 8 bases, there was a span of 17 bases. This CDR3 is built from 13 residues. The CDR3 loop is CASKKPGVHEQFF. As DNA, the CDR3 is TGTGCCAGTAAAAAGCCGGGGGTCCATGAGCAGTTCTTC.

The chain combines TRBV10-1 with TRBJ1-1; 8 bases are shared with TRBD1. The ends lost 5 bases at V and 1 base at J; junction bases unmatched: 3. This CDR3 has 14 residues. Germline CDR1 reads WNHNN; CDR2 reads SYGVQD (reference sequence). This CDR3 reads CASSTGQENTEAFF. CDR3 nucleotide sequence: TGCGCCAGCAGTACGGGACAGGAGAACACTGAAGCTTTCTTT.

The chain couples TRBV7-9 to TRBJ2-3; 11 bases map to TRBD1. CDR3 length: 16 residues. Looked up from germline, CDR1 is SEHNR and CDR2 is FQNEAQ (reference sequence). V lost 5 bases, J lost 0 bases, and 4 bases stayed unmatched. CDR3 sequence (DNA): TGTGCCAGCAGCAGTGGACAGGGGGCAAGCACAGATACGCAGTATTTT. Encoded protein: CASSSGQGASTDTQYF.

The V call is TRBV27, the J call TRBJ2-5; a possible D gene is TRBD1 (6 bases). Trimming left V 2 bases short and J 7 bases short, with 14 bases between. The germline V gene encodes CDR1 MNHEY and CDR2 SMNVEV (reference sequence). The CDR3 runs 14 residues. The CDR3 nucleotides are TGTGCCAGCAGTTTACAGGGGCTATTGGGGACCCAGTACTTC. Protein: CASSLQGLLGTQYF.